A single sample is the source of the 29 T cell receptor beta chains below, sequenced in a study of blood T cell repertoires in COVID-19. This table comes from immunoSEQ multiplex PCR, and its TCRdb copy is limited to in-frame clones, with some not included. This table has roughly 180,000 clones, 75% to 85% appearing once. The sequencing input was peripheral blood. The receptors derive from a woman aged 40 to 50 with COVID-19, enrolled during active disease.

This chain connects TRBV5-5 to TRBJ2-7; 9 bases agree with TRBD1. Germline-derived CDR1 and CDR2 are SGHKS and YYEKEE (reference sequence). V dropped 4 bases and J dropped 1; count of bases not matched to a gene: 3. The CDR3 has 14 amino acids. The CDR3 DNA is TGTGCCAGCAGCCCCGGGACAGGGTCCTACGAGCAGTACTTC. It specifies CASSPGTGSYEQYF.

The genes are TRBV28 and TRBJ1-5, with a weak D call TRBD1 (5 bases). Germline V lookup: CDR1 MDHEN, CDR2 SYDVKM. Trimming took off 1 base at V and 0 bases at J, with 13 bases between the two ends. The CDR3 has 17 residues. This chain's CDR3 is CASSLFRAEYSNQPQHF. CDR3 coding DNA: TGTGCCAGCAGTTTATTCAGGGCAGAGTATAGCAATCAGCCCCAGCATTTT. Full variable domain (outside the CDR3, taken from reference TRBV28 and TRBJ1-5): DVKVTQSSRYLVKRTGEKVFLECVQDMDHENMFWYRQDPGLGLRLIYFSYDVKMKEKGDIPEGYSVSREKKERFSLILESASTNQTSMYLCASSLFRAEYSNQPQHFGDGTRLSIL.

The chain combines TRBV6-5 with TRBJ2-7, with D unresolved. CDR1 and CDR2 from the germline V gene are MNHEY and SVGAGI. This CDR3 region has 13 residues. Trimming shortened V by 6 bases and J by 1 base, and 10 bases separated the two germline ends. In nucleotides, the CDR3 is TGTGCCAGCAGCGCAGGTTTGTCCTACGAGCAGTACGTC. It is translated as CASSAGLSYEQYV.

The chain recombines TRBV3-1 (or the pseudogene TRBV3-2) with TRBJ2-5; D perhaps matches TRBD1 (5 bases). V lost 4 bases and J 4 bases, leaving 7 bases between the germline ends. CDR1 is LGHDT, CDR2 YNNKEL, per germline (reference sequence). The CDR3 consists of 12 residues. CDR3 sequence: CASSPTGETQYF. The CDR3 DNA sequence: TGTGCCAGCAGCCCTACAGGAGAGACCCAGTACTTC.

V usage is TRBV14 and J usage is TRBJ2-3; 7 bases are shared with TRBD2. This CDR3 is 14 amino acids long. With 3 bases clipped from V and 2 bases from J, the junction kept 2 bases outside the gene matches. Germline loops: CDR1 SGHDN, CDR2 FVKESK. The CDR3 loop reads CASSHLADTDTQYF. CDR3 nucleotides: TGTGCCAGCAGCCACCTAGCGGACACAGATACGCAGTATTTT.

The J gene is TRBJ1-6, the V gene TRBV5-1; 9 bases align to TRBD1. V lost 4 bases to trimming and J lost 5 bases; unmatched junction nucleotides: 4. The CDR3 totals 15 residues. Per the germline V gene, CDR1 is SGHRS and CDR2 is YFSETQ. CDR3 nucleotides: TGCGCCAGCAGCGTGACAGGGGGAAATAATTCACCCCTCCACTTT. The encoded protein is CASSVTGGNNSPLHF.

The CDR3 bases are TGTGCCACCCGGGACAGGGGCTCCTACAATGAGCAGTTCTTC. It yields the protein CATRDRGSYNEQFF. V usage is TRBV24-1 and J usage is TRBJ2-1, with 10 positions matching TRBD1. The germline V gene encodes CDR1 KGHDR and CDR2 SFDVKD. The CDR3 has 14 residues. Trimming removed 9 bases from V and 0 bases from J; junction bases left unmatched: 1.

Regarding this clone: The junction differs from germline at one of its ends, possibly a read error. The chain is built from TRBV28 and TRBJ2-1; D perhaps matches TRBD2 (6 bases). This CDR3 comprises 12 residues. From germline, CDR1 is MDHEN and CDR2 SYDVKM. The CDR3 sequence is CASTTMGLSWVF. CDR3 DNA sequence: TGTGCCAGCACCACGATGGGACTCTCCTGGGTCTTC.

The V gene is TRBV19, the J gene TRBJ2-6, with D tentatively TRBD1 (5 bases). V was cut by 3 bases and J by 3 bases, with 9 bases left in between. Germline values: CDR1 LNHDA, CDR2 SQIVND (reference sequence). The CDR3 is 15 residues long. The CDR3 here is CASSIPQGGANVLTF. The CDR3 nucleotides read TGTGCCAGTAGTATTCCCCAGGGTGGGGCCAACGTCCTGACTTTC.

This clone was observed once. The chain joins TRBV28 to TRBJ2-5; maybe TRBD1 (5 bases). The CDR3 length is 15 residues. Germline V lookup: CDR1 MDHEN, CDR2 SYDVKM. Deletions cut 6 bases from V and 1 base from J, with 15 bases between. CDR3 loop: CASRTRAGLQETQYF. CDR3 bases: TGTGCCAGCAGGACAAGGGCAGGGCTCCAAGAGACCCAGTACTTC.

The chain employs TRBV19 and TRBJ2-5, with 7 bases lining up with TRBD2. Germline values: CDR1 LNHDA, CDR2 SQIVND (reference sequence). V shed 4 bases, J shed 5 bases, and the junction held 10 bases outside the gene matches. The CDR3 sequence is 15 residues long. CDR3 nucleotides: TGTGCCAGTAGTAGCAATCGGGGGGTGGTGGAGACCCAGTACTTC. It codes for CASSSNRGVVETQYF.

The chain uses TRBV14 and TRBJ1-2; TRBD1 aligns across 7 bases. V gave up 5 bases and J gave up 4 bases; unmatched junction bases: 7. Germline V gene lookup returns CDR1 SGHDN and CDR2 FVKESK. This CDR3 is 14 amino acids long. The CDR3 nucleotides are TGTGCCAGCAGCATAGCGACAGGGATCTATGGCTACACCTTC. It is translated as CASSIATGIYGYTF.

Note on this clone: This sequence may be a read error, since a much larger clone differs from it by one base. The chain combines TRBV19 with TRBJ1-5, with 7 bases identical to TRBD1. This CDR3 comprises 14 residues. The germline V gene has CDR1 LNHDA and CDR2 SQIVND (reference sequence). V dropped 5 bases and J dropped 4; count of bases not matched to a gene: 5. The CDR3 coding sequence is TGTGCCAGTAGTTGGCAGGGGGATAATCAGCCCCAGCATTTT. Protein product: CASSWQGDNQPQHF.

This chain uses TRBV19 with TRBJ1-1; no definite D call. The CDR3 sequence is 14 residues long. Germline V CDR1 and CDR2: LNHDA, SQIVND (reference sequence). V was shortened by 8 bases and J by 3 bases, with 16 bases between the two germline ends. The CDR3 DNA is TGTGCCAGTTCCCCGGGTGAGGGAGACACTGAAGCTTTCTTT. Protein: CASSPGEGDTEAFF.

This chain's CDR3 is CASSQVGLRSEVGDTEAFF. The DNA for the CDR3 is TGCGCCAGCAGCCAAGTAGGGTTACGGTCGGAGGTTGGGGACACTGAAGCTTTCTTT. The chain combines TRBV4-1 with TRBJ1-1; no firm D call. V was shortened by 1 base and J by 3 bases, with 24 bases between the two germline ends. Germline lookup yields CDR1 MGHRA and CDR2 YSYEKL. This CDR3 comprises 19 residues.

The V call is TRBV20-1, the J call TRBJ1-2, with D hard to call. The V gene lost 3 bases and the J gene lost 6 bases, with 8 bases spanning the gap. Germline V CDR1 and CDR2: DFQATT, SNEGSKA (reference sequence). The CDR3 is 11 residues long. CDR3 sequence reads: CSASTGDGYTF. CDR3 coding DNA: TGCAGTGCTAGTACCGGGGATGGCTACACCTTC.

This chain joins TRBV29-1 and TRBJ1-2; the match to TRBD1 covers 9 bases. The CDR3 has 14 amino acids. V was clipped by 5 bases and J by 0 bases; unmatched bases: 4. Germline V gene lookup returns CDR1 SQVTM and CDR2 ANQGSEA. CDR3 nucleotide sequence: TGCAGCGTTAGACGACAGGGGGCTAACTATGGCTACACCTTC. The encoded protein is CSVRRQGANYGYTF.

The chain has TRBV5-4 and TRBJ1-2; D is ambiguous. Trimming shortened V by 0 bases and J by 2 bases, and 11 bases separated the two germline ends. CDR1 and CDR2 (germline): SGHNT, YYREEE (reference sequence). The CDR3 runs 15 residues. The chain's CDR3 is CASSLASGRNYGYTF. Written as DNA, the CDR3 is TGTGCCAGCAGCTTGGCCTCGGGGAGAAACTATGGCTACACCTTC.

This chain uses TRBV5-8 with TRBJ2-2, with 10 bases that match TRBD1. The germline gives CDR1 SGHTS, CDR2 YDEGEE. With V trimmed by 4 bases and J by 4 bases, 7 bases remained unmatched. The CDR3 has 16 amino acids. The CDR3 protein is CASSRGTGVSTGELFF. CDR3 coding DNA: TGTGCCAGCAGCCGAGGGACAGGGGTGAGCACCGGGGAGCTGTTTTTT. Supplemented by reference TRBV5-8 and TRBJ2-2, the full variable domain reads EAGVTQSPTHLIKTRGQQATLRCSPISGHTSVYWYQQALGLGLQFLLWYDEGEERNRGNFPPRFSGRQFPNYSSELNVNALELEDSALYLCASSRGTGVSTGELFFGEGSRLTVL.

The CDR3, as DNA: TGTGCCAGCAGTTACCCAGGAGAGACCCAGTACTTC. It codes for CASSYPGETQYF. This chain joins TRBV6-5 and TRBJ2-5; D gene uncertain. Per germline, CDR1 MNHEY and CDR2 SVGAGI. With 2 bases removed from V and 4 bases from J, the gap between germline ends came to 5 bases. This CDR3 region has 12 residues.

The chain couples TRBV11-2 to TRBJ1-4; weak D call: TRBD1 (5 bases). Germline V gives CDR1 SGHAT, CDR2 FQNNGV. The CDR3 loop spans 16 amino acids. Trimming pared 1 base from V and 2 bases from J, leaving 11 bases between. CDR3 residues: CASSLGQGRTNEKLFF. For the CDR3, the DNA is TGTGCCAGCAGCTTAGGTCAGGGAAGGACTAATGAAAAACTGTTTTTT.

This chain uses TRBV3-1 (or the pseudogene TRBV3-2) with TRBJ2-4, with a possible D match to TRBD1 (7 bases). V gave up 6 bases and J gave up 4 bases, with 10 bases separating them. The germline V gene has CDR1 LGHDT and CDR2 YNNKEL (reference sequence). The CDR3 sequence is 13 residues long. The CDR3 spells CASSQGGKNIQYF. CDR3 sequence (DNA): TGTGCCAGCAGTCAGGGGGGAAAAAACATTCAGTACTTC.

The chain joins TRBV3-1 (or the pseudogene TRBV3-2) to TRBJ1-5, with D unclear. The CDR3 consists of 14 residues. In germline, CDR1 is LGHDT, CDR2 YNNKEL (reference sequence). Trimming shortened V by 1 base and J by 6 bases, and 10 bases separated the two germline ends. The CDR3, as DNA: TGTGCCAGCAGCCAAGTCGCAGCAGGTCAGCCCCAGCATTTT. Translated: CASSQVAAGQPQHF.

The V and J genes are TRBV2 and TRBJ1-1; D ambiguous. Trimming cost V 6 bases and J 1 base, with 9 bases left between them. Per germline, CDR1 SNHLY and CDR2 FYNNEI. The CDR3 has 13 residues. CDR3 residues: CASSLSWNTEAFF. Here the CDR3 DNA reads TGTGCCAGCAGCCTCTCGTGGAACACTGAAGCTTTCTTT.

The chain joins TRBV24-1 to TRBJ2-1, with a possible D match to TRBD2 (7 bases). The germline gives CDR1 KGHDR, CDR2 SFDVKD. V was pared by 4 bases and J by 2 bases, with 17 bases between. This CDR3 contains 17 residues. CDR3 sequence reads: CATSDRKQGRAYNEQFF. The CDR3 DNA sequence: TGTGCCACCAGTGACAGGAAGCAGGGGAGGGCCTACAATGAGCAGTTCTTC.

The chain links TRBV28 to TRBJ1-2; TRBD1 agrees at 7 bases. Germline CDR1 is MDHEN and CDR2 is SYDVKM. With V trimmed by 7 bases and J by 1 base, 15 bases remained unmatched. The CDR3 totals 17 residues. CDR3 region: CASTDDREEVRNYGYTF. The CDR3 DNA reads TGTGCCAGCACGGACGACAGGGAAGAGGTCCGTAACTATGGCTACACCTTC.

The V and J genes are TRBV19 and TRBJ2-5; a weak D match, TRBD1 (5 bases). The CDR3 spans 13 residues. Trimming pared 6 bases from V and 2 bases from J, leaving 10 bases between. Germline CDR1 is LNHDA and CDR2 is SQIVND (reference sequence). In DNA form, the CDR3 reads TGTGCCAGTAGGCAGGGTTTTCAAGAGACCCAGTACTTC. Residues: CASRQGFQETQYF.

Of note for this clone: A read error is possible here, since a much larger clone lies one base away. Distinct nucleotide sequences in the sample also encode this CDR3. This chain joins TRBV2 and TRBJ2-5; D is unresolved. Germline values: CDR1 SNHLY, CDR2 FYNNEI. This CDR3 comprises 11 residues. V lost 6 bases and J 3 bases, leaving 5 bases between the germline ends. The CDR3 sequence is CASSAEETQYF. The CDR3 nucleotides read TGTGCCAGCAGCGCAGAAGAGACCCAGTACTTC.

The CDR3 coding sequence is TGTGCCAGCAGCGACCGGCCAGGATATGGCTACACCTTC. Its protein is CASSDRPGYGYTF. The rearrangement links TRBV5-6 to TRBJ1-2; no clear D gene. CDR1 and CDR2 (germline): SGHDT, YYEEEE. The CDR3 covers 13 residues. Trimming shortened V by 4 bases and J by 5 bases, and 12 bases separated the two germline ends.